These 17 T cell receptor beta chains were all obtained from the same sample, sequenced in a study of persistence of HIV-infected CD4 T cells. No cognate antigen is known for these TCRs. Cells were stimulated nonspecifically with anti-CD3/anti-CD28 magnetic beads. Sorting selected CD4+ T cells upregulating both CD40 ligand and CD69. The libraries were made with immunoSEQ version 4 in survey mode. Here immunoSEQ multiplex PCR was the method, and the copy in TCRdb shows in-frame clones only, minus some. This table holds approximately 46,000 clones, approximately 90% found once. Source: CD4+ T cells sorted from PBMCs after roughly 17-hour stimulation, taken from a patient who received antiretroviral therapy. All receptors derive from an adult woman with HIV who was CMV-seropositive.

The chain employs TRBV7-9 and TRBJ1-1; no clear D gene. Trimming shortened V by 1 base and J by 1 base, and 10 bases separated the two germline ends. The CDR3 is made up of 15 amino acids. From germline, CDR1 is SEHNR and CDR2 FQNEAQ (reference sequence). CDR3 sequence: CASSLDLSGNTEAFF. The CDR3 coding sequence is TGTGCCAGCAGCTTAGATCTTAGCGGGAACACTGAAGCTTTCTTT.

The chain joins TRBV12-3 or TRBV12-4 to TRBJ2-7; TRBD2 is a possible D gene (6 bases). The CDR3 length is 13 residues. Trimming pared 4 bases from V and 5 bases from J, leaving 12 bases between. The CDR3, as DNA: TGTGCCAGCAGTTGGCGGGGATTCGACGAGCAGTACTTC. Protein: CASSWRGFDEQYF.

The chain uses TRBV19 and TRBJ1-5; D call uncertain. The CDR3 is 16 amino acids. The germline V gene has CDR1 LNHDA and CDR2 SQIVND (reference sequence). Trimming took 2 bases from V and 0 from J, leaving 11 bases between them. The CDR3 region has the DNA TGTGCCAGTAGTATATCGGCGGGAAGTAGCAATCAGCCCCAGCATTTT. It encodes CASSISAGSSNQPQHF.

The chain joins TRBV18 to TRBJ1-3; tentatively, D is TRBD1 (5 bases). CDR3 length: 17 amino acids. V was shortened by 2 bases and J by 0 bases, with 14 bases between the two germline ends. CDR1 is KGHSH, CDR2 LQKENI, per germline. CDR3 amino acids: CASSPVDSTLSGNTIYF. As DNA, the CDR3 is TGTGCCAGCTCACCAGTTGACAGCACCCTCTCTGGAAACACCATATATTTT.

The chain combines TRBV10-3 with TRBJ1-2; D gene unclear. This CDR3 is 13 amino acids long. Trimming removed 4 bases at V and 4 bases at J, with 10 bases between. The germline CDR1 and CDR2 sequences are ENHRY and SYGVKD. CDR3 amino acids: CAISVYRLYGYTF. The CDR3 bases are TGTGCCATCAGTGTTTACAGACTCTATGGCTACACCTTC.

CDR3 in DNA: TGTGCCTGGAGTGTTAAGGGAGCGGAGACCCAGTACTTC. This sequence encodes CAWSVKGAETQYF. This chain joins TRBV30 and TRBJ2-5; D might be TRBD2 (5 bases). The CDR3 consists of 13 residues. Germline-derived CDR1 and CDR2 are GTSNPN and SVGIG (reference sequence). V shed 0 bases and J shed 5 bases, with 10 bases lying between them.

This clone was seen only a few times. The chain joins TRBV25-1 to TRBJ2-7, with D maybe TRBD2 (6 bases). The germline gives CDR1 MGHDK, CDR2 SYGVNS. Trimming took 7 bases from V and 0 from J, leaving 13 bases between them. The CDR3 runs to 14 residues. The CDR3 coding sequence is TGTGCCAGCAATAAGGAGGGAGGCTCCTACGAGCAGTACTTC. It encodes CASNKEGGSYEQYF.

The chain carries TRBV4-1 and TRBJ1-1, with unresolved D. Trimming shortened V by 1 base and J by 6 bases, and 12 bases separated the two germline ends. CDR3 length equals 14 residues. The germline V gene has CDR1 MGHRA and CDR2 YSYEKL. DNA of the CDR3: TGCGCCAGCAGCCAAGGGGCGGCAGAGCCTGAAGCTTTCTTT. Translating it yields CASSQGAAEPEAFF.

This clone turned up a few times. V gene TRBV6-5 combines with J gene TRBJ2-7; D is uncertain. Per the germline V gene, CDR1 is MNHEY and CDR2 is SVGAGI. There are 14 residues in the CDR3. Trimming left V 2 bases short and J 4 bases short, with 12 bases between. For the CDR3, the DNA is TGTGCCAGCAGTTACGGTGAAGGGTCGTACGAGCAGTACTTC. Translated, it gives CASSYGEGSYEQYF.

The rearrangement uses TRBV6-6 and TRBJ1-5; 12 positions match TRBD1. The CDR3 has 16 amino acids. Per germline, CDR1 MNHNY and CDR2 SVGAGI (reference sequence). The junction had 1 base not matched to a gene; V was cut back by 1 base and J by 3 bases. CDR3 amino acids: CASSYWGQGANQPQHF. The CDR3 nucleotides read TGTGCCAGCAGTTACTGGGGACAGGGGGCCAATCAGCCCCAGCATTTT.

Of note for this clone: The same CDR3 is also encoded by other DNA sequences in this sample. The chain uses TRBV3-1 (or the pseudogene TRBV3-2) and TRBJ1-1; tentatively, D is TRBD1 (6 bases). Germline V gene lookup returns CDR1 LGHDT and CDR2 YNNKEL (reference sequence). This CDR3 is 14 amino acids long. The V gene lost 1 base and the J gene lost 4 bases, with 10 bases spanning the gap. CDR3 sequence: CASSQVGGSTEAFF. In DNA, the CDR3 is TGTGCCAGCAGCCAAGTAGGGGGGAGCACTGAAGCTTTCTTT.

The chain has TRBV7-2 and TRBJ1-5, with 7 nucleotides matching TRBD1. The germline CDR1 and CDR2 sequences are SGHTA and FQGNSA. This CDR3 comprises 17 residues. V trimming: 5 bases; J trimming: 1 base; junction bases outside the gene matches: 11. As DNA, the CDR3 is TGTGCCAGCAGCCGGGGGGGGCAGGGACAGAGCAATCAGCCCCAGCATTTT. Translated, it gives CASSRGGQGQSNQPQHF.

The chain carries TRBV6-5 and TRBJ2-1; 7 nucleotides line up with TRBD2. Losses at the gene ends were 9 bases for V and 3 bases for J; bases not matched to a gene: 5. Looked up from germline, CDR1 is MNHEY and CDR2 is SVGAGI. The length of the CDR3 is 13 residues. DNA for the CDR3: TGTGCCAGTGGGGGGGACTACTACAATGAGCAGTTCTTC. It is translated as CASGGDYYNEQFF.

J is TRBJ2-2 and V is TRBV2, with 7 bases identical to TRBD2. CDR3 length: 15 amino acids. CDR1 is SNHLY and CDR2 is FYNNEI in the germline V gene. Trimming at V came to 6 bases and at J to 1 base, leaving 5 bases not matched to a gene. The CDR3 loop is CASRRASGNTGELFF. The CDR3 coding sequence is TGTGCCAGCAGGCGGGCTAGCGGGAACACCGGGGAGCTGTTTTTT.

The chain employs TRBV28 and TRBJ1-5; 8 bases are shared with TRBD1. Germline-derived CDR1 and CDR2 are MDHEN and SYDVKM. The CDR3 has 16 amino acids. V was pared by 7 bases and J by 4 bases, with 12 bases of the junction left unmatched. CDR3 in DNA: TGTGCCAGCAAGGGGAGAACAGGGGGAGGGAATCAGCCCCAGCATTTT. Its translation: CASKGRTGGGNQPQHF.

The V and J genes are TRBV15 and TRBJ2-3; no firm D call. Germline loops: CDR1 LNHNV, CDR2 YYDKDF (reference sequence). This CDR3 spans 13 amino acids. V lost 0 bases, J lost 10 bases, and 11 bases lay in between. The CDR3 here is CATSRDIQSPQYF. DNA for the CDR3: TGTGCCACCAGCAGAGATATCCAGAGTCCGCAGTATTTT.

The CDR3 DNA sequence: TGTGCCAGCAGCTTAGCGCTAAAGGGGAGCTCTGGAAACACCATATATTTT. Translation gives CASSLALKGSSGNTIYF. V is TRBV7-2 and J is TRBJ1-3, with TRBD1 as a possible D gene (5 bases). The V end lost 0 bases, the J end lost 0 bases, and 12 bases lay between the germline ends. In germline, CDR1 is SGHTA, CDR2 FQGNSA. The CDR3 is 17 amino acids. The variable domain in full, with the rest retrieved from reference TRBV7-2 and TRBJ1-3, is GAGVSQSPSNKVTEKGKDVELRCDPISGHTALYWYRQSLGQGLEFLIYFQGNSAPDKSGLPSDRFSAERTGGSVSTLTIQRTQQEDSAVYLCASSLALKGSSGNTIYFGEGSWLTVV.